The clone carrying this T cell receptor beta chain turned up a few times. Its cognate antigen is unknown. The data belong to a study of post-analysis software for immune sequencing data. V lost 2 bases and J 6 bases, leaving 6 bases between the germline ends. The CDR3 is 11 residues long. CDR1 and CDR2 from the germline V gene are DFQATT and SNEGSKA (reference sequence). Included in the TCR beta cDNA libraries were unique molecular identifiers. TCRdb re-derived calls from the PCR reads in MiXCR, one entry per CDR3 protein. This table has about 460,000 distinct CDR3 sequences, roughly 45% appearing once. Overall study results and limits: In multiple sclerosis, normalized Chao1 diversity was significantly below that of controls. When patients were compared with controls, about five TRBV segments were more frequent, TRBV5-6, TRBV5-1 and TRBV20-1 among them. Pronounced co-clustering by F measure was evident among identically batched samples.

Sequencing was performed on blood. This clonotype was sampled from a girl aged 10 to 17 with multiple sclerosis. The chain recombines TRBV20-1 with TRBJ2-3; no reliable D call. As DNA, the CDR3 is TGCAGTGCTAGACCGGCGGATACGCAGTATTTT. It translates to CSARPADTQYF.